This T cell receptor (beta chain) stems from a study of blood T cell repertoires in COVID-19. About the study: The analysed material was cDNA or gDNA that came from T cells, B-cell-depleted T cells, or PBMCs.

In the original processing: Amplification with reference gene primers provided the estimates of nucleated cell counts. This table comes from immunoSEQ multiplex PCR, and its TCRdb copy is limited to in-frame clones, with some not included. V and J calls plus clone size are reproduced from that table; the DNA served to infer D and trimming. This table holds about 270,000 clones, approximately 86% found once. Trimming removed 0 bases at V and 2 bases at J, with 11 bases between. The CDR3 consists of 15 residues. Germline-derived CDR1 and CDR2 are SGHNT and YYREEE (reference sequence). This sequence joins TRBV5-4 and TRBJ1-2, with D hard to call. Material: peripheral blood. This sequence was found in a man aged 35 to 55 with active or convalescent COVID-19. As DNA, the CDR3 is TGTGCCAGCAGCTTGGGGCGGACTGAGAACTATGGCTACACCTTC. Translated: CASSLGRTENYGYTF.